This TCR beta chain was found in a study of OX40 agonist ivuxolimab in advanced cancers. Study at large: Patients were given ivuxolimab, an antibody that agonizes OX40 (CD134). Patients were roughly 83% male with ages about 20 to 79, mean 60. Dose-escalation cases comprised hepatocellular carcinoma, melanoma, renal cell or head and neck cancer.

This clone has just one count. The CDR3 totals 15 residues. CDR1 MGHRA and CDR2 YSYEKL come from the germline V gene. V lost 5 bases to trimming and J lost 0 bases; unmatched junction nucleotides: 3. The data were produced by immunoSEQ multiplex PCR, yet TCRdb's version contains in-frame clones alone and is incomplete. The sample shows about 89,000 clones, approximately 90% of them seen only once. This chain joins TRBV4-1 and TRBJ1-3; 8 nucleotides match TRBD1. Specimen: CD4+ or CD8+ T cells sorted from blood, collected in a trial of the OX40 agonist ivuxolimab. The clonotype comes from an adult with an advanced solid tumor such as melanoma, head and neck, liver or kidney cancer. The CDR3 coding sequence is TGCGCCAGCAGCGCGGACAGGGTCTCTGGAAACACCATATATTTT. Its protein product is CASSADRVSGNTIYF.